These T cell receptor beta chains were read from a single sample in a study of glioma-infiltrating T cells. Via MiXCR, TCRdb re-called the multiplex PCR reads, giving one row per CDR3 protein. The repertoire holds about 140,000 distinct CDR3 sequences, approximately 40% seen once, with roughly 20% in the top ten. Sequencing was done on a sample of glioma tissue, nonneoplastic brain tissue, or PBMCs (not recorded which). These receptor sequences come from a human donor with low-grade glioma or glioblastoma, undergoing nonglioma brain surgery, or in good health (not recorded which). Both conserved end residues are part of each CDR3. D genes are given only for firm matches. Clone size is not always given. Where it is, it says once, few, many or a class for expanded clones.

V,D,J,length,size,DNA,CDR3
TRBV28,NA,TRBJ1-1,14,NA,TGTGCCAGCCTTGATGGGGGCCGGAGCACTGAAGCTTTCTTT,CASLDGGRSTEAFF
TRBV6-1,TRBD2,TRBJ2-7,14,many,TGTGCCAGCAGTGCCCAGCGGGGTACGTACGAGCAGTACTTC,CASSAQRGTYEQYF
TRBV5-1,NA,TRBJ1-1,16,NA,TGCGCCAGCAGCTTGGAGGCGGGTTGGATGAACACTGAAGCTTTCTTT,CASSLEAGWMNTEAFF
TRBV6-2/TRBV6-3,TRBD2,TRBJ2-1,16,NA,TGTGCCAGCAGTCGCCCCTTAGCGGGAGGTCACAATGAGCAGTTCTTC,CASSRPLAGGHNEQFF
TRBV6-6,NA,TRBJ1-4,13,NA,TGTGCCAGCAGTTACGGGGGTCGGGAAAAACTGTTTTTT,CASSYGGREKLFF
TRBV20-1,NA,TRBJ1-1,13,many,TGCAGTGCCCGCAGGAGGGGTACGACTGAAGCTTTCTTT,CSARRRGTTEAFF
TRBV3-1,NA,TRBJ2-5,15,NA,TGTGCCAGCAGCCAAGATATACGCGAGGAGGAGACCCAGTACTTC,CASSQDIREEETQYF
TRBV27,NA,TRBJ1-1,13,many,TGTGCCAGCAGGGGCTCCATGAACACTGAAGCTTTCTTT,CASRGSMNTEAFF
TRBV6-6,NA,TRBJ1-5,13,NA,TGTGCCAGCAGTTACGACGGTTACGAGCCCCAGCATTTT,CASSYDGYEPQHF
TRBV6-5,TRBD1,TRBJ1-2,14,NA,TGTGCCAGCAGTTATGGGACAGGGGATGGAGGCTACACCTTC,CASSYGTGDGGYTF
TRBV27,NA,TRBJ2-2,19,NA,TGTGCCAGCAGTCCCGACAGGGAGGGTCTGGGGCGGGACACCGGGGAGCTGTTTTTT,CASSPDREGLGRDTGELFF
TRBV10-1,NA,TRBJ1-2,14,few,TGCGCCAGCAGCCCTATAGGGACCTACTATGGCTACACCTTC,CASSPIGTYYGYTF
TRBV6-2/TRBV6-3,NA,TRBJ1-1,13,many,TGTGCCAGCAGTTACTCCGGTAGTACTGAAGCTTTCTTT,CASSYSGSTEAFF
TRBV6-1,TRBD2,TRBJ2-1,15,few,TGTGCCAGCAGTCCCGAGCGGGAGACCTACAATGAGCAGTTCTTC,CASSPERETYNEQFF
TRBV19,NA,TRBJ1-6,15,few,TGTGCCAGTAGATTCATTCCTCAGGAAAGTTCACCCCTCCACTTT,CASRFIPQESSPLHF
TRBV6-6,NA,TRBJ2-7,17,NA,TGTGCCAGCAGTTACTCGTTTCGCCGGGCGGGCGTGTACGAGCAGTACTTC,CASSYSFRRAGVYEQYF
TRBV19,TRBD1,TRBJ1-2,16,NA,TGTGCCAGTAGTATACGCCGGACAGGGGGGATCCGCGACTACACCTTC,CASSIRRTGGIRDYTF
TRBV11-1,NA,TRBJ2-7,14,few,TGTGCCAGCAGCTTACTAGGGCACACCTACGAGCAGTACTTC,CASSLLGHTYEQYF
TRBV27,NA,TRBJ1-1,11,many,TGTGCCACCCAGGGGTCTACTGAAGCTTTCTTT,CATQGSTEAFF
TRBV6-2/TRBV6-3,TRBD2,TRBJ2-1,15,NA,TGTGCCAGCAGCCAAAGGCGGACTAGTCGAGATGAGCAGTTCTTC,CASSQRRTSRDEQFF
TRBV6-2/TRBV6-3,TRBD2,TRBJ2-7,14,NA,TGTGCCAGCAGTTATAGCGGGGGCACCTACGAGCAGTACTTC,CASSYSGGTYEQYF
TRBV27,NA,TRBJ1-2,15,NA,TGTGCCAGCATGGGAGGCCAGGGCGTAAACTATGGCTACACCTTC,CASMGGQGVNYGYTF
TRBV7-2,NA,TRBJ1-1,15,NA,TGTGCCAGCAGGCCCCCCGGGGCAGCCTACGCTGAAGCTTTCTTT,CASRPPGAAYAEAFF
TRBV14,NA,TRBJ2-1,13,NA,TGTGCCAGCAGCCAAGATAATTGGGATGAGCAGTTCTTC,CASSQDNWDEQFF
TRBV6-2/TRBV6-3,NA,TRBJ2-1,12,NA,TGTGCCAGCAGTTACTTTCGGAATGAGCAGTTCTTC,CASSYFRNEQFF
TRBV27,NA,TRBJ1-2,13,NA,TGTGCCAGCAGCTTCGGACGGGGACATGGCTACACCTTC,CASSFGRGHGYTF
TRBV7-9,TRBD1,TRBJ1-1,17,few,TGTGCCAGCAGCTCCCGGGACAGGGGGCGCCGGAACACTGAAGCTTTCTTT,CASSSRDRGRRNTEAFF
TRBV24-1,TRBD2,TRBJ2-1,17,NA,TGTGCCACCAGTGATCCCGGGGAACGGGGGGGCTACAATGAGCAGTTCTTC,CATSDPGERGGYNEQFF
TRBV6-1,NA,TRBJ1-1,14,NA,TGCGCCAGCAGTGAGCAGGTAATGAACACTGGAGCTTTCTTT,CASSEQVMNTGAFF
TRBV20-1,NA,TRBJ2-3,13,NA,TGCAGTGCCAAATCCGGGGGCACAGATACGCAGTATTTT,CSAKSGGTDTQYF
TRBV27,NA,TRBJ2-7,15,NA,TGTGCCAGCAGTCCACGACAGGTTCTCCCTTACGAGCAGTACTTC,CASSPRQVLPYEQYF
TRBV28,NA,TRBJ1-1,12,many,TGTGCCAGCAGTTCAGAGTTGTCGGAAGCTTTCTTT,CASSSELSEAFF
TRBV7-2,NA,TRBJ2-7,16,NA,TGTGCCAGCAGCTCACTAGGTGGGGACGGATCCTACGAGCAGTACTTC,CASSSLGGDGSYEQYF
TRBV9,NA,TRBJ1-1,13,NA,TGTGCCAGCAGCGTGGCGTCCGACACTGAAGCTTTCTTT,CASSVASDTEAFF
TRBV7-2,NA,TRBJ2-2,12,NA,TGTGCCAGCAGCTCGACTAGCGGGGAGCTGTTTTTT,CASSSTSGELFF
TRBV6-1,NA,TRBJ2-3,15,many,TGTGCCAGCAGTGTGGAGGGGGCGAGCACAGATACGCAGTATTTT,CASSVEGASTDTQYF
TRBV4-3,TRBD1,TRBJ2-2,14,few,TGCGCCAGCAGCCACGAGGGGGCCACCGGGGAGCTGTTTTTT,CASSHEGATGELFF
TRBV20-1,TRBD2,TRBJ2-1,13,NA,TGCAGTGCCAGCCCTAGCGGGTACAATGAGCAGTTCTTC,CSASPSGYNEQFF
TRBV4-3,NA,TRBJ2-7,15,many,TGCGCCAGCAGCCTTGGAGTAGGCGGGTCCTACGAGCAGTACTTC,CASSLGVGGSYEQYF
TRBV20-1,NA,TRBJ1-5,13,NA,TGCAGTGCTAGTGCCGGAGTCGGTCAGCCCCAGCATTTT,CSASAGVGQPQHF